The rows below give T cell receptor beta chains drawn from one sample of a study of identical twins. TCRdb fed the 5' RACE reads into MiXCR, producing one record per CDR3 protein. The repertoire holds 430,000 or so distinct CDR3 sequences, with roughly a quarter as singletons. These data were also filed under a second study, of T cells expressing NK-cell markers.

The sequenced sample was CD4+ T cells sorted from blood. Every receptor here comes from a woman aged 18-30 years in good health. CDR3s include the opening cysteine and the closing phenylalanine or tryptophan. The D gene is left open where the match is weak. Clone size is shown for a subset of rows, as once, few, many or a class of expanded clone.

D	V	size	J	DNA	CDR3
-	TRBV7-9	-	TRBJ1-2	TGTGCCAGCAGCGAGGAAGTGGTCTATGGCTACACCTTC	CASSEEVVYGYTF
-	TRBV5-1	few	TRBJ2-7	TGCGCCAGCAGCCCCGACGGGCCCTACGAGCAGTACTTC	CASSPDGPYEQYF
-	TRBV7-2	-	TRBJ2-1	TGTGCCAGCAGCTTAGGTACTAGCCCCAATGAGCAGTTCTTC	CASSLGTSPNEQFF
-	TRBV6-5	-	TRBJ1-1	TGTGCCAGCAGTTACGTCCACCCGGGTAGTTCTGAAGCTTTCTTT	CASSYVHPGSSEAFF
-	TRBV7-6	-	TRBJ2-2	TGTGCCAGCAGCCAGAACCCCACCGGGGAGCTGTTTTTT	CASSQNPTGELFF
-	TRBV11-3	-	TRBJ1-1	TGTGCCAGCAGCTTAGACGGACGAGGGGGTCACACTGAAGCTTTCTTT	CASSLDGRGGHTEAFF
-	TRBV11-2	few	TRBJ2-2	TGTGCCAGCAGGTCCTTGGGGGCCTTGAACACCGGGGAGCTGTTTTTT	CASRSLGALNTGELFF
-	TRBV20-1	few	TRBJ2-3	TGCAGTGCTACCGTTCTTCCCGGAGGTGCGGATACGCAGTATTTT	CSATVLPGGADTQYF
TRBD2	TRBV12-3/TRBV12-4	-	TRBJ2-1	TGTGCCAGCAGACCGGGACTAGCGGCAAACAATGAGCAGTTCTTC	CASRPGLAANNEQFF
TRBD1	TRBV23-1	few	TRBJ2-7	TGCGCCAGCGGGGGCGGGACAGGGAACCACGAGCAGTACTTC	CASGGGTGNHEQYF
TRBD1	TRBV12-3/TRBV12-4	-	TRBJ2-3	TGTGCCAGCAGCGAGACAGGGCGGACAGATACGCAGTATTTT	CASSETGRTDTQYF
-	TRBV7-9	once	TRBJ1-1	TGTGCCAGCAGCCGAGTCGGGGGGACTGAAGCTTTCTTT	CASSRVGGTEAFF
-	TRBV2	-	TRBJ2-2	TGTGCCAGCAGTGACGTCAGCTCAGCGAACACCGGGGAGCTGTTTTTT	CASSDVSSANTGELFF
TRBD1	TRBV7-9	many	TRBJ1-4	TGTGCCAGCAGCGTACAGGGGAGAAATGAAAAACTGTTTTTT	CASSVQGRNEKLFF
TRBD2	TRBV11-2	-	TRBJ2-5	TGTGCCAGCAGCCCGTCGACTAGCGGGAGTGAGACCCAGTACTTC	CASSPSTSGSETQYF
-	TRBV12-3/TRBV12-4	many	TRBJ2-3	TGTGCCAGCAGTTCTCGAGATACGCAGTATTTT	CASSSRDTQYF
TRBD2	TRBV20-1	-	TRBJ2-7	TGCAGCTTCGGGACTAGCAGCTACGAGCAGTACTTC	CSFGTSSYEQYF
-	TRBV11-2	-	TRBJ1-2	TGTGCCAGCAGCTTACGAACCTACCGGGGCGCAAGGGGGAACTATGGCTACACCTTC	CASSLRTYRGARGNYGYTF
-	TRBV6-2/TRBV6-3	few	TRBJ2-5	TGTGCCAGCTCCCCTTTTACGAGTCCGGGACCCCAGTACTTC	CASSPFTSPGPQYF
-	TRBV6-5	few	TRBJ1-4	TGTGCCAGCAGTTACGAGGGGACAACTAATGAAAAACTGTTTTTT	CASSYEGTTNEKLFF
TRBD2	TRBV5-1	few	TRBJ2-2	TGCGCCAGCAGCTTGGCAGCGGGAAGGGACGGGGAGCTGTTTTTT	CASSLAAGRDGELFF
-	TRBV12-5	-	TRBJ2-3	TGTGCTAGTGCCAATGGGGGATCAGATACGCAGTATTTT	CASANGGSDTQYF
TRBD1	TRBV5-1	-	TRBJ1-1	TGCGCCAGCAGCCGACCCGGGACAGGGGGCTCGGACACTGAAGCTTTCTTT	CASSRPGTGGSDTEAFF
TRBD1	TRBV20-1	-	TRBJ2-7	TGCAGTGCAAATGGGGACAGGGGCGGCGAGCAGTACTTC	CSANGDRGGEQYF
-	TRBV6-1	-	TRBJ2-2	TGTGCCAGCAGCCGGACGGGACAAGGGGAGCTGTTTTTT	CASSRTGQGELFF
-	TRBV7-2	-	TRBJ2-1	TGTGCCAGCAGCTTAGCGTGGGGATCAGGTTACAATGAGCAGTTCTTC	CASSLAWGSGYNEQFF
-	TRBV2	few	TRBJ2-3	TGTGCCAGCACTGAAGGGGGTAGCGCAGATACGCAGTATTTT	CASTEGGSADTQYF
-	TRBV29-1	few	TRBJ2-1	TGCAGCGCCGGGGGCCTCATCTCCTACAATGAGCAGTTCTTC	CSAGGLISYNEQFF
-	TRBV7-2	-	TRBJ1-2	TGTGCCAGCAGCTTAGAGTGGGGATATGGCTACACCTTC	CASSLEWGYGYTF
TRBD1	TRBV24-1	few	TRBJ1-2	TGTGCCAACCGGACAGGAGGAGGGGACACCTTC	CANRTGGGDTF
-	TRBV20-1	-	TRBJ1-1	TGCAGTGCCGGACGGATGAACACTGAAGCTTTCTTT	CSAGRMNTEAFF
-	TRBV30	-	TRBJ1-2	TGTGCCTGGAGTGTTGCTGGGGATGGCTACACCTTC	CAWSVAGDGYTF
TRBD1	TRBV5-6	-	TRBJ2-1	TGTGCCAGCAGCTTAAGGGACAGACAGTTCTTC	CASSLRDRQFF
-	TRBV20-1	few	TRBJ2-1	TGCAGTGCTAGAGCCCGTAGGAGCGCCTTCTACAATGAGCAGTTCTTC	CSARARRSAFYNEQFF
TRBD2	TRBV28	few	TRBJ2-7	TGTGCCAGCAGTTTACGACAGACTAGCAACAGCGAGCAGTACTTC	CASSLRQTSNSEQYF
-	TRBV9	many	TRBJ2-4	TGTGCCAGCAGCCCCGGGGAGGAAAACATTCAGTACTTC	CASSPGEENIQYF
TRBD1	TRBV20-1	few	TRBJ1-1	TGCAGTGCTAGGAAGACAGGGTCCTCTGAAGCTTTCTTT	CSARKTGSSEAFF
-	TRBV5-6	-	TRBJ2-4	TGTGCCAGCAGCTGGGGGGGCCCGGGGGGCGTCAAAAACATTCAGTACTTC	CASSWGGPGGVKNIQYF
-	TRBV29-1	few	TRBJ2-3	TGCAGCGTTGAACAAGCAGATACGCAGTATTTT	CSVEQADTQYF
-	TRBV20-1	-	TRBJ1-2	TGCAGTGCTAGAGATAAGACAGGCCATCGATATGGCTACACCTTC	CSARDKTGHRYGYTF
-	TRBV7-8	-	TRBJ2-1	TGTGCCAGCAGCTTAGTTCCAGGTTTCTCCTACAATGAGCAGTTCTTC	CASSLVPGFSYNEQFF
-	TRBV6-2/TRBV6-3	few	TRBJ2-7	TGTGCCAGCAGTTACCGAACCCTCGGACGTGTGTCCTACGAGCAGTACTTC	CASSYRTLGRVSYEQYF
-	TRBV7-9	few	TRBJ2-5	TGTGCCAGCAGCTTAGGGGGGCAGATCGGAGAGACCCAGTACTTC	CASSLGGQIGETQYF
TRBD2	TRBV12-3/TRBV12-4	many	TRBJ2-3	TGTGCCAGCAGTTTACTAGCGGGAGAGGATACGCAGTATTTT	CASSLLAGEDTQYF
-	TRBV4-2	few	TRBJ1-1	TGTGCCAGCAGCCCCGACAATCGCTTTGAAGCTTTCTTT	CASSPDNRFEAFF
TRBD1	TRBV6-1	few	TRBJ1-2	TGTGCCAGCAGTCCGGGAGGGACAGACTATGGCTACACCTTC	CASSPGGTDYGYTF
-	TRBV10-1	few	TRBJ2-3	TGCGCCAGCAGTGACCTCACCTCAACTAGAGATACGCAGTATTTT	CASSDLTSTRDTQYF
TRBD1	TRBV7-9	-	TRBJ1-2	TGTGCCAGCAGCCCAAGGGACAGTTTTCTTGGCTACACCTTC	CASSPRDSFLGYTF
TRBD2	TRBV29-1	-	TRBJ2-1	TGCAGCGTCGGACTAGCGGGTGCCTTCTCCTACAATGAGCAGTTCTTC	CSVGLAGAFSYNEQFF
-	TRBV12-3/TRBV12-4	-	TRBJ2-1	TGTGCCAGCAGTTTTCAAGAGCTATGGGGCACGGATGAGCAGTTCTTC	CASSFQELWGTDEQFF
-	TRBV7-2	-	TRBJ2-5	TGTGCCAGCAGCGGGGGTTCCCGAGAGACCCAGTACTTC	CASSGGSRETQYF